This T cell receptor beta chain was sequenced during a study of OX40 agonist ivuxolimab in advanced cancers. TCRdb's copy holds only in-frame clones and misses some; the assay was immunoSEQ multiplex PCR. The repertoire holds approximately 78,000 clones, with around 89% as singletons. Concerning this clone itself: The antigen remains undetermined.

Baseline was the first blood sampling point, followed by cycle 4 day 1 and cycle 7 day 1. Study-wide results and limits: Clonal expansion in partial responders at 0.1-3.0 mg/kg ranked among the lowest. Mean expanded clone counts were higher in CD8+ than CD4+ T cells.

Losses at the gene ends were 4 bases for V and 3 bases for J; bases not matched to a gene: 4. The CDR3 has 14 residues. Germline V lookup: CDR1 SGHNT, CDR2 YYREEE (reference sequence). The starting material was CD4+ or CD8+ T cells sorted from blood, obtained in a trial of the OX40 agonist ivuxolimab. This clonotype was obtained from an adult with an advanced solid tumor such as melanoma, head and neck, liver or kidney cancer. This chain uses TRBV5-4 with TRBJ1-3, with 7 nucleotides matching TRBD1. The CDR3 sequence: CASSPGQSGNTIYF. The CDR3 nucleotides are TGTGCCAGCAGCCCGGGACAGAGTGGAAACACCATATATTTT.